There are a few counts of the clone carrying this T cell receptor beta chain. Antigen specificity is unknown. Germline CDR1 and CDR2: SNHLY and FYNNEI. Between the trimmed V and J ends, which lost 4 bases and 6 bases, there was a span of 9 bases. The CDR3 consists of 12 residues. Vbeta (60) and Jbeta (13) primers were used in the PCR. Only in-frame clones appear in the TCRdb table, and some are missing; sequencing was by immunoSEQ multiplex PCR. The data contain about 180,000 clones, about two thirds of them singletons. The data belong to a study of cytomegalovirus exposure and HLA in healthy donors. Whole-study results and caveats: Several of the most significant clusters were apparently associated with common viral pathogens in a later analysis. Overall, roughly 170 TCR beta chains were annotated as cytomegalovirus-associated.

The sample taken for sequencing was PBMCs. This clonotype was obtained from a human donor in good health. This chain links TRBV2 with TRBJ1-1; D not resolved. As DNA, the CDR3 is TGTGCCAGCAGTGGAGACACACCTGAAGCTTTCTTT. This sequence encodes CASSGDTPEAFF.